The clone carrying this TCR beta chain was detected only a few times. Original processing notes: Researchers report that nucleated cell counts were estimated from reference gene primer amplification. Generated by immunoSEQ multiplex PCR, the TCRdb table keeps only in-frame clones and is missing some. V and J calls and clone size come straight from that table; D and trimming were deduced from the DNA. Among 100,000 to 150,000 clones listed, approximately 87% were seen once. The length of the CDR3 is 15 residues. Trimming removed 0 bases at V and 0 bases at J, with 6 bases between. Germline V gene data show CDR1 as LGHNT and CDR2 as FRNRAP. This entry belongs to a study of blood T cell repertoires in COVID-19.

The sequence was obtained from a man aged 45-60 years with acute or convalescent COVID-19. The rearrangement uses TRBV12-5 and TRBJ1-3; D uncertain. Sequencing was done on a sample of peripheral blood. CDR3 sequence (DNA): TGTGCTAGTGGTTTGGTGAGGCCCTCTGGAAACACCATATATTTT. The encoded protein is CASGLVRPSGNTIYF. The full variable domain, rest sourced from reference TRBV12-5 and TRBJ1-3, is DARVTQTPRHKVTEMGQEVTMRCQPILGHNTVFWYRQTMMQGLELLAYFRNRAPLDDSGMPKDRFSAEMPDATLATLKIQPSEPRDSAVYFCASGLVRPSGNTIYFGEGSWLTVV.